Only a few counts were recorded for the clone carrying this TCR beta chain. The target antigen is unknown. Those patients picked for sequencing had displayed CD8+CD57+ cell expansion on flow cytometry. Genomic DNA provided the template from which TCR beta VDJ and CDR3 profiles were obtained. TCRdb called the reads again in MiXCR, with one record for every CDR3 protein. The repertoire consists of tens of thousands of distinct CDR3 sequences, with roughly two thirds occurring once and the leading ten covering roughly 60%. The record originates from a study of CD8+CD57+ T cells in acquired aplastic anemia. Study results and caveats: The study identified roughly 29 CD8+ CDR3 sequences shared by patients and controls.

This CDR3 region has 14 residues. V lost 5 bases to trimming and J lost 7 bases; unmatched junction nucleotides: 11. The germline gives CDR1 SQVTM, CDR2 ANQGSEA. J is TRBJ2-7 and V is TRBV29-1, with 10 bases lining up with TRBD1. The sequenced sample was sorted CD4+, CD8+, or CD8+CD57+ T cells (not recorded which) from PBMCs. This TCR was recovered from a human donor with aplastic anemia. The DNA for the CDR3 is TGCAGCGTTAATGTGGGACAGGGGTCGGGAGAGCAGTACTTC. Protein sequence: CSVNVGQGSGEQYF.